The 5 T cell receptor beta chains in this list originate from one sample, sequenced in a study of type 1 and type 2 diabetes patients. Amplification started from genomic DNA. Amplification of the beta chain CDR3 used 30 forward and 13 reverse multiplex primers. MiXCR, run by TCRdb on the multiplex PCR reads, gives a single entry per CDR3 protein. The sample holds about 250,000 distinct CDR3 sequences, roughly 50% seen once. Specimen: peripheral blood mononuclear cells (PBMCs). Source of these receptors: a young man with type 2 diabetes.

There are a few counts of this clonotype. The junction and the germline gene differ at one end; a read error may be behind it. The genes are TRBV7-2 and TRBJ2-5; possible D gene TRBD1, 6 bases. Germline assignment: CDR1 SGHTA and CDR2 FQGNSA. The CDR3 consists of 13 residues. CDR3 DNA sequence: TGCGCCAGCAGCTCCGACAGGTCGGAGACCCAGTACTTC. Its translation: CASSSDRSETQYF.

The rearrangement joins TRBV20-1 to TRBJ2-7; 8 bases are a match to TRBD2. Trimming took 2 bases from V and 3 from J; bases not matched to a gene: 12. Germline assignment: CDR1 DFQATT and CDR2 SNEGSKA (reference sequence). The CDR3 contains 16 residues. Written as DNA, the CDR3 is TGCAGTGCTAGATCGTCGAGCGGGGGATTAGTCTACGAGCAGTACTTC. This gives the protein CSARSSSGGLVYEQYF.

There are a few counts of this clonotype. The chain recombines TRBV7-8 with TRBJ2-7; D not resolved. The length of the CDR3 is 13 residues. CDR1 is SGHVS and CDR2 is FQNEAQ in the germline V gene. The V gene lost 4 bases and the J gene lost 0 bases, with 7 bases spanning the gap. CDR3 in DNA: TGTGCCAGCAGCTCCCGTCCCTCCTACGAGCAGTACTTC. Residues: CASSSRPSYEQYF. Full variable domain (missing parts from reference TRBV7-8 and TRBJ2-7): GAGVSQSPRYKVAKRGQDVALRCDPISGHVSLFWYQQALGQGPEFLTYFQNEAQLDKSGLPSDRFFAERPEGSVSTLKIQRTQQEDSAVYLCASSSRPSYEQYFGPGTRLTVT.

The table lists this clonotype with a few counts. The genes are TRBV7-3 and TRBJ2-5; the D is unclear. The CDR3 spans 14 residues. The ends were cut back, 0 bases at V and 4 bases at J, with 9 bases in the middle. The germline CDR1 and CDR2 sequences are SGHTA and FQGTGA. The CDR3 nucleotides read TGTGCCAGCAGCTTAACTGGCGGCGCAGAGACCCAGTACTTC. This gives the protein CASSLTGGAETQYF.

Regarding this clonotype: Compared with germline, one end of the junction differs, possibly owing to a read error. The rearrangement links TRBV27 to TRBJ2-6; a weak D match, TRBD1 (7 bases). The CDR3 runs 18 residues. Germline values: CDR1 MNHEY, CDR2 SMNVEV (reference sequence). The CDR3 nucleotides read TGTGCCAGCAGTCCAAAGACAGGGACTCCCTCTGGGGCCAGCGTCCTGACTTTC. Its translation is CASSPKTGTPSGASVLTF.